The TCR beta chain under discussion was sequenced for a study of T cells after yellow fever vaccination. At the level of the study: It was SMART-Seq v4 Ultra Low Input that prepared the fractions with low cell numbers. Whole-study findings and limits: Most primary-vaccination clones recurred post-booster (around 95% CD4, around 88% CD8).

The sample holds many counts of this clonotype. What it binds is unknown. In making TCR cDNA, 5'RACE template switching added a universal primer site and UMIs to it. Each CDR3 protein is one row after TCRdb ran MiXCR on the 5' RACE reads. The profile shows 310,000 or so distinct CDR3 sequences, roughly 3.5% of them singletons. The CDR3 consists of 13 residues. V gave up 1 base and J gave up 13 bases, with 13 bases separating them. From germline, CDR1 is SGHTA and CDR2 FQGNSA. The sample in question was PBMCs, obtained on the day of the yellow fever booster vaccination. This chain uses TRBV7-2 with TRBJ2-2; D gene uncertain. The source of this sequence is a man aged 18 to 29 who received the YFV17D yellow fever vaccine. The CDR3 loop reads CASSLVVPGTLFF. DNA for the CDR3: TGTGCCAGCAGCTTAGTGGTGCCCGGCACGCTGTTTTTT.